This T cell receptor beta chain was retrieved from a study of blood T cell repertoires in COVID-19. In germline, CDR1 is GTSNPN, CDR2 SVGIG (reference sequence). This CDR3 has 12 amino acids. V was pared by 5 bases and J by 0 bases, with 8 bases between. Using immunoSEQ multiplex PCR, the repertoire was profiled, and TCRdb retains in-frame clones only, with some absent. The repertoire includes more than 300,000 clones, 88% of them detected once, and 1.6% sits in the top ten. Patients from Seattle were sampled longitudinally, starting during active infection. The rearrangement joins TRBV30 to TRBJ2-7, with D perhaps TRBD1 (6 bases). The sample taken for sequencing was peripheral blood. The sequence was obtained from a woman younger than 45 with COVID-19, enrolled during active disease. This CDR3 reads CAWGQSSYEQYF. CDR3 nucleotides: TGTGCCTGGGGACAGTCCTCCTACGAGCAGTACTTC.